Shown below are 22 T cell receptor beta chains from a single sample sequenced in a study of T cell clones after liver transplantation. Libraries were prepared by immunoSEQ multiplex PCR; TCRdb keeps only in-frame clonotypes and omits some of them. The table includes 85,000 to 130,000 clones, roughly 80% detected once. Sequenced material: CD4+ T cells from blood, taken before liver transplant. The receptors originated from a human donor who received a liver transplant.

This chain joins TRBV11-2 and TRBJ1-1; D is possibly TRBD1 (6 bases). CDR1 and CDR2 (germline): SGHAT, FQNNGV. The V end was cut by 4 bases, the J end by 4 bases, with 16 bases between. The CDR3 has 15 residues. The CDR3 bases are TGTGCCAGCAGCTCCTCGACAGGAACGGGCACTGAAGCTTTCTTT. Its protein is CASSSSTGTGTEAFF.

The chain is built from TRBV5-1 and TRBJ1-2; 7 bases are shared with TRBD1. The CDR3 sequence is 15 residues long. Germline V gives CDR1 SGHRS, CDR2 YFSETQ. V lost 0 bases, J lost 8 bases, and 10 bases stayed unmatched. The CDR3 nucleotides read TGCGCCAGCAGCTTGGATGGGACAGCCCTGAGGGGCTACACCTTC. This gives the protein CASSLDGTALRGYTF. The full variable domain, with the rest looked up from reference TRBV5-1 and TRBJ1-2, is KAGVTQTPRYLIKTRGQQVTLSCSPISGHRSVSWYQQTPGQGLQFLFEYFSETQRNKGNFPGRFSGRQFSNSRSEMNVSTLELGDSALYLCASSLDGTALRGYTFGSGTRLTVV.

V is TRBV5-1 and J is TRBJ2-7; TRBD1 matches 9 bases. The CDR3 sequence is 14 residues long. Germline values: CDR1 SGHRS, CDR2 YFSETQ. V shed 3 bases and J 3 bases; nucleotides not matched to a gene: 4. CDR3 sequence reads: CASSSGTGFYEQYF. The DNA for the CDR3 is TGCGCCAGCAGCTCAGGGACAGGGTTCTACGAGCAGTACTTC. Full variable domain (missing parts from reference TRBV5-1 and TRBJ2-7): KAGVTQTPRYLIKTRGQQVTLSCSPISGHRSVSWYQQTPGQGLQFLFEYFSETQRNKGNFPGRFSGRQFSNSRSEMNVSTLELGDSALYLCASSSGTGFYEQYFGPGTRLTVT.

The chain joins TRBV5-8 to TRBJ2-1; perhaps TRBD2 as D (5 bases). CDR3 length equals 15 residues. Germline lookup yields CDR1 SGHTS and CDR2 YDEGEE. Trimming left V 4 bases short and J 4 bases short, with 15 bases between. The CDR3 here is CASSPTRGRYNEQFF. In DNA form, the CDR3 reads TGTGCCAGCAGCCCAACTAGAGGTCGATACAATGAGCAGTTCTTC. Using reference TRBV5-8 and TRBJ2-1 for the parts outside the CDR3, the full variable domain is EAGVTQSPTHLIKTRGQQATLRCSPISGHTSVYWYQQALGLGLQFLLWYDEGEERNRGNFPPRFSGRQFPNYSSELNVNALELEDSALYLCASSPTRGRYNEQFFGPGTRLTVL.

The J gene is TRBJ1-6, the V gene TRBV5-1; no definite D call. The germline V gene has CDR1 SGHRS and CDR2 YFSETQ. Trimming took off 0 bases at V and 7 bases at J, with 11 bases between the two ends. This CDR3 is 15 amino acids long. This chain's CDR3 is CASSLALAGNSPLHF. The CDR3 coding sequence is TGCGCCAGCAGCTTGGCCCTGGCGGGAAATTCACCCCTCCACTTT.

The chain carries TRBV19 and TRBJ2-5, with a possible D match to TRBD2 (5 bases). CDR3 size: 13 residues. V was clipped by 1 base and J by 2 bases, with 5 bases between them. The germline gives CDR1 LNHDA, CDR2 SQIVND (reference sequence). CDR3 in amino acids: CASSIAGQETQYF. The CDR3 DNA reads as TGTGCCAGTAGTATAGCGGGGCAAGAGACCCAGTACTTC.

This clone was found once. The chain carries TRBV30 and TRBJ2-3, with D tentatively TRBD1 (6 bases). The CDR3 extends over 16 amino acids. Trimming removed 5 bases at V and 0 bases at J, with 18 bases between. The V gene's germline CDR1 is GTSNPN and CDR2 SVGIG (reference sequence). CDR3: CAWGRDTLYSTDTQYF. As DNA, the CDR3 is TGTGCCTGGGGCCGGGACACCCTCTATAGCACAGATACGCAGTATTTT.

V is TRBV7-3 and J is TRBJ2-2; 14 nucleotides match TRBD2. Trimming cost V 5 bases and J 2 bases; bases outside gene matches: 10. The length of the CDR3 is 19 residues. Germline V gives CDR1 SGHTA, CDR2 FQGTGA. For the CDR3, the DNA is TGTGCCAGCAGCCGCCTCGGACTAGCGGGGGGCTCTAACACCGGGGAGCTGTTTTTT. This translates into CASSRLGLAGGSNTGELFF. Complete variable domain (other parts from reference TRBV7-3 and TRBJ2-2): GAGVSQTPSNKVTEKGKYVELRCDPISGHTALYWYRQSLGQGPEFLIYFQGTGAADDSGLPNDRFFAVRPEGSVSTLKIQRTERGDSAVYLCASSRLGLAGGSNTGELFFGEGSRLTVL.

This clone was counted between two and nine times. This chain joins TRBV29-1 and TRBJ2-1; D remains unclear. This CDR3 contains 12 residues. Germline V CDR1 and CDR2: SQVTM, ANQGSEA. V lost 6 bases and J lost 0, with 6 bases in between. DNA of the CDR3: TGCAGCGTCCAAAGCTCCTACAATGAGCAGTTCTTC. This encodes CSVQSSYNEQFF.

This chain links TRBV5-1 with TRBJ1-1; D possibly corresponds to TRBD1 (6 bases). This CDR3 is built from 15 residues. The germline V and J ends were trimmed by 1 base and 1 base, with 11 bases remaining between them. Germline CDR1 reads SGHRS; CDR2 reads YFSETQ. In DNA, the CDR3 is TGCGCCAGCAGCTTGCTTGGACAGCAGAACACTGAAGCTTTCTTT. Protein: CASSLLGQQNTEAFF.

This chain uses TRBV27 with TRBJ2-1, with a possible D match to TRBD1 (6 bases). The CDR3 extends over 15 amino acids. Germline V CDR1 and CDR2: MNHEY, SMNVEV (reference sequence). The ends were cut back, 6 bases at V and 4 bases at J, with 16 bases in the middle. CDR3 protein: CASRYGRGNYNEQFF. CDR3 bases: TGTGCCAGCAGGTACGGCAGGGGAAATTACAATGAGCAGTTCTTC.

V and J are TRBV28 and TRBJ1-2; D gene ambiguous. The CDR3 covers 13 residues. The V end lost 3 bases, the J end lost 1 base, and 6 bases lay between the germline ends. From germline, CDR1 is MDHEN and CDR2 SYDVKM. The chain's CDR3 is CASSLTHNYGYTF. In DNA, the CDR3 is TGTGCCAGCAGTTTGACACATAACTATGGCTACACCTTC.

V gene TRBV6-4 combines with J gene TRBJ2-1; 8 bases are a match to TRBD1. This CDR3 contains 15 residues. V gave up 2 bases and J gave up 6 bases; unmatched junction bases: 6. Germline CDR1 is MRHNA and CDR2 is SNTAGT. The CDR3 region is CASSDAGTGINEQFF. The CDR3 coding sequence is TGTGCCAGCAGTGACGCCGGGACAGGAATCAATGAGCAGTTCTTC.

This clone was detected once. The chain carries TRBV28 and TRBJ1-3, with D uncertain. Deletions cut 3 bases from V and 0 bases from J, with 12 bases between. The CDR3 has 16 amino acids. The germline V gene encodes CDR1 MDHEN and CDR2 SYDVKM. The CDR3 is CASSLETTLSGNTIYF. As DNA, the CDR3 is TGTGCCAGCAGTTTGGAAACTACTCTCTCTGGAAACACCATATATTTT. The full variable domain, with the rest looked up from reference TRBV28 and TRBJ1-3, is DVKVTQSSRYLVKRTGEKVFLECVQDMDHENMFWYRQDPGLGLRLIYFSYDVKMKEKGDIPEGYSVSREKKERFSLILESASTNQTSMYLCASSLETTLSGNTIYFGEGSWLTVV.

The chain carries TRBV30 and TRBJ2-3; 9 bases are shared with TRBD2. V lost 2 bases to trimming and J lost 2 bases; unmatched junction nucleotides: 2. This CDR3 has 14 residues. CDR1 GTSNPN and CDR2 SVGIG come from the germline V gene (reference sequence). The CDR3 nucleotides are TGTGCCTGGAGTACTAGCGGGTACACAGATACGCAGTATTTT. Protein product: CAWSTSGYTDTQYF.

CDR3 bases: TGTGCCAGCAGCCAAGGGCGGGCGTTGAACACTGAAGCTTTCTTT. It codes for CASSQGRALNTEAFF. This sequence joins TRBV14 and TRBJ1-1, with D hard to call. The germline V gene has CDR1 SGHDN and CDR2 FVKESK. The ends were cut back, 1 base at V and 0 bases at J, with 9 bases in the middle. This CDR3 spans 15 amino acids.

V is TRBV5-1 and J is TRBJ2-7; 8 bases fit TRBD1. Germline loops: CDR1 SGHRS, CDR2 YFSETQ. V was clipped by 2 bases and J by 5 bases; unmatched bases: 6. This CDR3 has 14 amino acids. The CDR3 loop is CASSLRQGAHEQYF. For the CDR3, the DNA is TGCGCCAGCAGCTTAAGGCAGGGGGCCCACGAGCAGTACTTC.

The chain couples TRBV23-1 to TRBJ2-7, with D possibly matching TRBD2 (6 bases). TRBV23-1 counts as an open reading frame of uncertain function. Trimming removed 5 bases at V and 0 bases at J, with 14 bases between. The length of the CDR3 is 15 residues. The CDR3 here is CASSSSRGSSYEQYF. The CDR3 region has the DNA TGCGCCAGCAGTTCCTCTCGGGGGAGCTCCTACGAGCAGTACTTC.

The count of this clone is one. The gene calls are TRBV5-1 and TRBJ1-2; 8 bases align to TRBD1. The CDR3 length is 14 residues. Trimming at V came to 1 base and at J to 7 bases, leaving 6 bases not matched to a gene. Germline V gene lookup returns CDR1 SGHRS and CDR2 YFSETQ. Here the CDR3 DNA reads TGCGCCAGCAGCTTGAATCCCGGGACAGGTGGCTACACCTTC. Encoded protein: CASSLNPGTGGYTF.

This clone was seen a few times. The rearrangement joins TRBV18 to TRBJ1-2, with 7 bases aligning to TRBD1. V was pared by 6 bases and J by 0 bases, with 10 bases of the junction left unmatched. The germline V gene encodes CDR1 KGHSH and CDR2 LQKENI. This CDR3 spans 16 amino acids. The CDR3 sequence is CASSPGPGGTNYGYTF. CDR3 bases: TGTGCCAGCTCGCCCGGGCCAGGGGGAACTAACTATGGCTACACCTTC.

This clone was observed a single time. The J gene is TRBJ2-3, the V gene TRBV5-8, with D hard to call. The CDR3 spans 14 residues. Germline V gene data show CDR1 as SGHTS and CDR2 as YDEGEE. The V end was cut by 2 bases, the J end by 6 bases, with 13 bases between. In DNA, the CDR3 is TGTGCCAGCAGCTTTTCTGGGCTCGGGGATACGCAGTATTTT. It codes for CASSFSGLGDTQYF. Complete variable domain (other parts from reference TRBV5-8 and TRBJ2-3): EAGVTQSPTHLIKTRGQQATLRCSPISGHTSVYWYQQALGLGLQFLLWYDEGEERNRGNFPPRFSGRQFPNYSSELNVNALELEDSALYLCASSFSGLGDTQYFGPGTRLTVL.

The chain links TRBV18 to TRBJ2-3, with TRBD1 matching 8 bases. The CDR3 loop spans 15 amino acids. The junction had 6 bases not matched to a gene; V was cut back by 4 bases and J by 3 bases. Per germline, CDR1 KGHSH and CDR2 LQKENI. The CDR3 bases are TGTGCCAGCTCACAGGACAGGGCGTTTACAGATACGCAGTATTTT. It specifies CASSQDRAFTDTQYF. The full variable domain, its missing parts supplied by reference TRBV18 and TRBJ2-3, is NAGVMQNPRHLVRRRGQEARLRCSPMKGHSHVYWYRQLPEEGLKFMVYLQKENIIDESGMPKERFSAEFPKEGPSILRIQQVVRGDSAAYFCASSQDRAFTDTQYFGPGTRLTVL.